This record concerns one TCR beta chain sequence. Its specificity is not known. Carried by the TCR beta cDNA libraries were unique molecular identifiers. There were roughly 0.95 to 11 million T cells, and about 500,000 cDNA molecules came from them. MiXCR, run by TCRdb on the PCR reads, gives a single entry per CDR3 protein. The table records about 540,000 distinct CDR3 sequences, 30% to 40% of them present only once. This sample stems from a study of post-analysis software for immune sequencing data. General study results and limits: Samples from a shared batch, those prepared together, strongly co-clustered by F measure. Significantly lower normalized Chao1 diversity was seen in multiple sclerosis patients than in controls.

Material for sequencing was blood. This sequence originates from a girl under 18 with multiple sclerosis.

The CDR3 nucleotides are TGCGCCAGCAGCACCACGTGGGGAAGCCCTTTAGGCTACACCTTC. Its translation: CASSTTWGSPLGYTF. The gene calls are TRBV4-1 and TRBJ1-2; D unresolved. The CDR3 runs 15 residues. Per germline, CDR1 MGHRA and CDR2 YSYEKL. V gave up 5 bases and J gave up 8 bases, with 21 bases separating them.